This T cell receptor beta chain was observed in a study of blood T cell repertoires in COVID-19. Study summary: Samples taken during acute and convalescent COVID-19 were collected in the United States, Italy and Spain. PBMCs, B-cell-depleted T cells, or T cells provided the cDNA or gDNA that made up the material.

Study processing details: Researchers report that nucleated cell counts were estimated from reference gene primer amplification. The assay was immunoSEQ multiplex PCR, and TCRdb's table has in-frame clones only and misses some. V and J calls and clone size are those listed in that table; D and trimming were worked out from the DNA. The table records 150,000 or so clones, roughly four fifths of them present only once. The CDR3 has 16 residues. Per the germline V gene, CDR1 is SGHVS and CDR2 is FQNEAQ. V lost 2 bases to trimming and J lost 1 base; unmatched junction nucleotides: 5. The receptor's source is a man aged 80 or over with acute or convalescent COVID-19. The specimen sequenced was peripheral blood. The genes are TRBV7-8 and TRBJ2-5, with 9 positions matching TRBD2. The CDR3 DNA is TGTGCCAGCAGCTTAAGTGGTAGCGGGGGCCAAGAGACCCAGTACTTC. This codes for CASSLSGSGGQETQYF.